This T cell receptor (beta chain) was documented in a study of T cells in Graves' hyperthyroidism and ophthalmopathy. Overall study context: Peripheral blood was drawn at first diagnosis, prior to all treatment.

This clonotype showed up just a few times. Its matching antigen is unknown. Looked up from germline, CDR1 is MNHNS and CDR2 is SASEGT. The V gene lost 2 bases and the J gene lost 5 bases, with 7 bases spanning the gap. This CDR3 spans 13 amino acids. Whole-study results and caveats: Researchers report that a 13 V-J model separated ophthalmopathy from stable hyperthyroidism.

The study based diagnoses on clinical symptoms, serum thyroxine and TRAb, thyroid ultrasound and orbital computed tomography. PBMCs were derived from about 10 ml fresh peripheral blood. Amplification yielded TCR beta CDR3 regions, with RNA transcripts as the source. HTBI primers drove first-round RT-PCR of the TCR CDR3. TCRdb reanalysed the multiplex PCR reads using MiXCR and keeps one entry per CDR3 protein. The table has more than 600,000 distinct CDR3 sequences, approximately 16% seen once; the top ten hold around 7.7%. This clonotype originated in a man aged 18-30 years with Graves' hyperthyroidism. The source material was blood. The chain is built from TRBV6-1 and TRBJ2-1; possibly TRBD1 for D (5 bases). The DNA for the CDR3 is TGTGCCAGCAGTGAAACACAGGACAATGAGCAGTTCTTC. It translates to CASSETQDNEQFF.